The 9 T cell receptor beta chains reported below all come from one sample, sequenced in a study of CD8 T cells in ankylosing spondylitis. Study conclusions and caveats: What appeared characteristic of ankylosing spondylitis blood was a TCR beta motif of several highly homologous variants.

Antigen specificity for these receptors is unknown. TCRdb ran MiXCR on the 5' RACE reads and lists one entry per CDR3 protein. The repertoire consists of about 840,000 distinct CDR3 sequences, with approximately 10% occurring once and the leading ten covering less than 0.65%. Sample: blood, either unsorted or a sorted T cell fraction (not recorded which). The receptor source for this set is a male donor with ankylosing spondylitis.

The chain has TRBV10-3 and TRBJ1-5; the match to TRBD1 covers 9 bases. V dropped 10 bases and J dropped 5; count of bases not matched to a gene: 3. The germline V gene has CDR1 ENHRY and CDR2 SYGVKD. This CDR3 comprises 12 residues. CDR3 DNA sequence: TGTGCCACTAGGACAGGGGATCAGCCCCAGCATTTT. This encodes CATRTGDQPQHF.

This clonotype came up a few times. This chain connects TRBV15 to TRBJ2-7, with D possibly being TRBD2 (5 bases). The CDR3 consists of 15 residues. CDR1 LNHNV and CDR2 YYDKDF come from the germline V gene (reference sequence). Trimming removed 1 base at V and 4 bases at J, with 14 bases between. For the CDR3, the DNA is TGTGCCACCAGCAGAGCGAGGGAAACCTTTTACGAGCAGTACTTC. Its translation is CATSRARETFYEQYF.

This clonotype has only a few counts. V usage is TRBV6-4 and J usage is TRBJ2-1; 15 nucleotides agree with TRBD2. The germline V gene has CDR1 MRHNA and CDR2 SNTAGT. The length of the CDR3 is 19 residues. J gave up 4 bases and V 2 bases, and 9 bases lay outside the gene matches. The chain's CDR3 is CASSDAPGTSGRMYNEQFF. The CDR3 coding sequence is TGTGCCAGCAGTGACGCTCCCGGGACTAGCGGGAGGATGTACAATGAGCAGTTCTTC.

Ten or more counts support this clonotype. The V gene is TRBV10-3, the J gene TRBJ1-1, with 7 positions matching TRBD1. The CDR3 has 15 amino acids. Germline CDR1 reads ENHRY; CDR2 reads SYGVKD. Trimming removed 2 bases from V and 5 bases from J; junction bases left unmatched: 8. The CDR3 sequence is CAISEGRGRGTEAFF. CDR3 bases: TGTGCCATCAGTGAGGGTAGGGGGCGAGGAACTGAAGCTTTCTTT.

Only a few counts were recorded for this clonotype. V is TRBV20-1 and J is TRBJ2-3; 8 bases match TRBD2. This CDR3 is built from 15 residues. Unmatched junction bases numbered 11, after V lost 5 bases and J lost 4 bases. Germline loops: CDR1 DFQATT, CDR2 SNEGSKA (reference sequence). The CDR3 nucleotides are TGCAGTGCTGGAAAACGGGGGGGTTACTCAGATACGCAGTATTTT. It codes for CSAGKRGGYSDTQYF.

The chain recombines TRBV4-1 with TRBJ2-3; perhaps TRBD2 as D (6 bases). Looked up from germline, CDR1 is MGHRA and CDR2 is YSYEKL. The CDR3 consists of 14 residues. The V end lost 1 base, the J end lost 14 bases, and 19 bases lay between the germline ends. CDR3 sequence reads: CASSQAGTPTGLYF. The CDR3 DNA is TGCGCCAGCAGCCAAGCCGGGACTCCAACGGGGTTGTATTTT.

The rearrangement uses TRBV2 and TRBJ2-2, with D tentatively TRBD1 (6 bases). Looked up from germline, CDR1 is SNHLY and CDR2 is FYNNEI. The CDR3 is made up of 15 amino acids. V was pared by 6 bases and J by 5 bases, with 16 bases between. As DNA, the CDR3 is TGTGCCAGCAGCGTGGACAGTACGACTACCGGGGAGCTGTTTTTT. Translating gives CASSVDSTTTGELFF.

At least ten counts were recorded for this clonotype. One end of the junction fails to match germline, which may point to a read error. This chain uses TRBV12-3 or TRBV12-4 with TRBJ2-5; 11 bases are shared with TRBD2. The length of the CDR3 is 14 residues. CDR3 sequence: CASSLAGGTKTQYF. CDR3 nucleotides: TGTGCCAGCAGCTTAGCGGGGGGGACTAAGACCCAGTACTTC.

The rearrangement joins TRBV9 to TRBJ2-1, with TRBD2 identical over 9 bases. The CDR3 runs to 16 residues. The V segment lost 4 bases and the J segment 4 bases; nucleotides outside the gene matches: 9. Germline V gene data show CDR1 as SGDLS and CDR2 as YYNGEE. CDR3 protein: CASSTLAGKTYNEQFF. The CDR3 nucleotides read TGTGCCAGCAGCACCCTAGCGGGGAAAACATACAATGAGCAGTTCTTC.